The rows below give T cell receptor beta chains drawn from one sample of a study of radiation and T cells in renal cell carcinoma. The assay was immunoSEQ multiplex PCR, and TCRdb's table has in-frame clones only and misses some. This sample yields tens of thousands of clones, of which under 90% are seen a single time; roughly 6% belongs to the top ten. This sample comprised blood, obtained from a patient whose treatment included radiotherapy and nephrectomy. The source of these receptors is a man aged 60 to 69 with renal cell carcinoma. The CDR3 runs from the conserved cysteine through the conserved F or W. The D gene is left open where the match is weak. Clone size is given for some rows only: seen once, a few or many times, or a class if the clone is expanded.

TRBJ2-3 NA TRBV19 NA CASSPPGTDTQYF TGTGCCAGTAGTCCCCCAGGGACAGATACGCAGTATTTT
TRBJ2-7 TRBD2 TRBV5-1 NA CASSSRAGGPRGEQYF TGCGCCAGCAGCTCTAGAGCGGGAGGGCCTCGGGGTGAGCAGTACTTC
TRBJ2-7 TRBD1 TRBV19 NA CASSKARDSSAEQYF TGTGCCAGTAGTAAGGCCCGGGACAGCTCCGCCGAGCAGTACTTC
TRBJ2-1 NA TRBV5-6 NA CASRLRSGNNEQFF TGTGCCAGCAGGCTTAGGAGCGGTAACAATGAGCAGTTCTTC
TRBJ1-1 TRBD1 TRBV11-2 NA CASSAIRGPRNTEAFF TGTGCCAGCAGCGCAATCAGGGGGCCTAGGAACACTGAAGCTTTCTTT
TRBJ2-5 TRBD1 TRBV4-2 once CASSQDRGRETQYF TGTGCCAGCAGCCAAGACAGGGGGCGAGAGACCCAGTACTTC
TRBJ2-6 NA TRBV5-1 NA CASSSESGAGANVLTF TGCGCCAGCAGCTCAGAGTCAGGGGCTGGGGCCAACGTCCTGACTTTC
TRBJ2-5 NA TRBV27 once CASKKFQETQYF TGTGCCAGCAAAAAGTTCCAAGAGACCCAGTACTTC
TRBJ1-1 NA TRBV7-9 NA CASSLGLDTEAFF TGTGCCAGCAGCTTAGGTCTCGACACTGAAGCTTTCTTT
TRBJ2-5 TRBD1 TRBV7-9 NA CASRETGVMETQYF TGTGCCAGCAGAGAGACAGGGGTCATGGAGACCCAGTACTTC
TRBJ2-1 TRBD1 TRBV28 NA CASSLWTGYNEQFF TGTGCCAGCAGTTTGTGGACAGGCTACAATGAGCAGTTCTTC
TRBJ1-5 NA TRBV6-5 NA CASKDSGSGPQHF TGTGCCAGCAAGGACTCGGGTAGTGGGCCCCAGCATTTT
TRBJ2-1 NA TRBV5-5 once CASSWERGYNEQFF TGTGCCAGCAGCTGGGAGAGGGGCTACAATGAGCAGTTCTTC
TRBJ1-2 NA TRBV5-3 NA CASRAAGALRGYTF TGTGCCAGCAGGGCCGCTGGGGCTTTGCGTGGCTACACCTTC
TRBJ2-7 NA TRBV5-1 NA CASSLEVAREQYF TGCGCCAGCAGCTTGGAGGTGGCGAGGGAGCAGTACTTC
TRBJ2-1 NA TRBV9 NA CASSVGIFNEQFF TGTGCCAGCAGCGTAGGTATATTCAATGAGCAGTTCTTC
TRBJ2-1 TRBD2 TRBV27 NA CASSLSSGGHNEQFF TGTGCCAGCAGTTTAAGTAGCGGGGGACACAATGAGCAGTTCTTC
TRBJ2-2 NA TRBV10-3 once CAISDPGRENTGELFF TGTGCCATCAGTGACCCGGGGCGGGAGAACACCGGGGAGCTGTTTTTT
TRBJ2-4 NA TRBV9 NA CASSPRGLAKNIQYF TGTGCCAGCAGCCCGAGAGGTCTAGCCAAAAACATTCAGTACTTC
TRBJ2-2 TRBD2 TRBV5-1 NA CASSSGLAHTGELFF TGCGCCAGCAGCTCGGGACTAGCCCACACCGGGGAGCTGTTTTTT
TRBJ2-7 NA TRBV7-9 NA CASSFPPGHEQYF TGTGCCAGCAGCTTCCCCCCTGGTCACGAGCAGTACTTC
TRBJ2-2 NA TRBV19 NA CASRGGTNTGELFF TGTGCCAGTAGGGGCGGAACGAACACCGGGGAGCTGTTTTTT
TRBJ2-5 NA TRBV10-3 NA CAIRGGVRGNGETQYF TGTGCCATCAGAGGAGGGGTCAGGGGGAACGGAGAGACCCAGTACTTC
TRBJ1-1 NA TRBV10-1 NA CASSEANDTEAFF TGCGCCAGCAGTGAGGCCAACGACACTGAAGCTTTCTTT
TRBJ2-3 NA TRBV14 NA CASSQIRGGTDTQYF TGTGCCAGCAGCCAGATCAGGGGAGGCACAGATACGCAGTATTTT
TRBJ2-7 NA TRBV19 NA CASSIEGSYEQYF TGTGCCAGTAGTATAGAGGGTTCCTACGAGCAGTACTTC
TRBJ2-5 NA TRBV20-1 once CSASPETQYF TGCAGTGCTAGTCCAGAGACCCAGTACTTC
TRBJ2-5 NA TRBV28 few CASAGARETQYF TGTGCCAGCGCCGGGGCTCGGGAGACCCAGTACTTC
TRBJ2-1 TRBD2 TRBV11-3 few CASSLDGREYNEQFF TGTGCCAGCAGCTTAGACGGGAGGGAATACAATGAGCAGTTCTTC
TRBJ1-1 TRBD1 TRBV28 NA CASSLGDSEAFF TGTGCCAGCAGTCTAGGGGACAGTGAAGCTTTCTTT
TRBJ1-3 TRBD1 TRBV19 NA CASSTHGGQTGNTIYF TGTGCCAGTAGTACACACGGGGGACAGACTGGAAACACCATATATTTT
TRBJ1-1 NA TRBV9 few CASSVAQDKGKAFF TGTGCCAGCAGCGTAGCTCAAGATAAAGGAAAAGCTTTCTTT
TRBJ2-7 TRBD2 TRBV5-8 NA CASSPLRGLAGDEQYF TGTGCCAGCAGCCCTCTTCGAGGTCTAGCGGGAGACGAGCAGTACTTC
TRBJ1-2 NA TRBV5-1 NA CASSQPPRQDLYTF TGCGCCAGCAGCCAACCGCCTCGACAGGATCTCTACACCTTC
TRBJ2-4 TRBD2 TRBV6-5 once CASSLAGTAKNIQYF TGTGCCAGCAGTCTAGCGGGAACAGCCAAAAACATTCAGTACTTC
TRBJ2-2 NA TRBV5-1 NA CASSLGLANTGELFF TGCGCCAGCAGCTTGGGACTAGCGAACACCGGGGAGCTGTTTTTT
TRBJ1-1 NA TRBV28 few CASRIAGIGQKNTEAFF TGTGCCAGCAGGATAGCGGGTATAGGACAAAAGAACACTGAAGCTTTCTTT
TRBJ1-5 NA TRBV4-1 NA CASSLQADQPQHF TGCGCCAGCAGCCTTCAGGCAGATCAGCCCCAGCATTTT
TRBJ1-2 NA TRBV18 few CASSSLTSGYTF TGTGCCAGCTCATCCCTAACGTCTGGCTACACCTTC
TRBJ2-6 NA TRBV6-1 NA CASSEPRASGANVLTF TGTGCCAGCAGTGAACCGAGGGCATCTGGGGCCAACGTCCTGACTTTC
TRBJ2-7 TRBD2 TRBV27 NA CASSFLAGEQYF TGTGCCAGCAGTTTCTTAGCGGGGGAGCAGTACTTC
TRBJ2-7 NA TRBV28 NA CASRRGSYEQYF TGTGCCAGCAGGAGGGGATCCTACGAGCAGTACTTC
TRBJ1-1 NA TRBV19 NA CASSIGITEAFF TGTGCCAGTAGTATAGGGATCACTGAAGCTTTCTTT
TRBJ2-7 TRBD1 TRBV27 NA CASSSESPVGQVDYEQYF TGTGCCAGCAGTTCAGAATCCCCCGTAGGACAGGTAGACTACGAGCAGTACTTC
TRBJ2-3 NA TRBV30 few CAWSVMGQIDTQYF TGTGCCTGGAGTGTAATGGGACAAATTGATACGCAGTATTTT
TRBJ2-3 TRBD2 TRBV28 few CASSLSGTADTQYF TGTGCCAGCAGTTTAAGCGGGACGGCAGATACGCAGTATTTT
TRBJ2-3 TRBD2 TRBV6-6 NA CASSGTSGLSDTQYF TGTGCCAGCAGCGGGACTAGCGGGTTATCAGATACGCAGTATTTT
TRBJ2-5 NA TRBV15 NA CATSSPAAGLQETQYF TGTGCCACCAGCAGCCCCGCGGCCGGGCTCCAAGAGACCCAGTACTTC
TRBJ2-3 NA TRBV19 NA CASSPDREGTQYF TGTGCCAGTAGTCCCGACAGGGAGGGCACGCAGTATTTT